The clone carrying this T cell receptor (beta chain) occurred a few times. Its antigen remains unidentified. The sample comes from a study of vaccination effects on CD4 cells after COVID-19. Study findings and constraints: Clones induced by infection and by vaccine showed marked clonal contraction late after vaccination. In vaccinees who were healthy, merely 1 out of 255 vaccine-induced clones cross-reacted with common cold coronaviruses.

V lost 4 bases, J lost 1 base, and 7 bases lay in between. The V gene's germline CDR1 is KGHSH and CDR2 LQKENI. The CDR3 runs to 13 residues. This table comes from immunoSEQ multiplex PCR, and its TCRdb copy is limited to in-frame clones, with some not included. The sample lists around 71,000 clones, approximately 79% occurring once. Using viral peptide pools, the ViraFEST assay grew out antigen-specific CD4+ T cells prior to sequencing. Following 10 days of culture, CD4+ T cells were isolated. Nucleocapsid antibody tests were negative, and the vaccine recipients had no prior SARS-CoV-2 infection. A density of about 1.8 million PBMC per well was used; these cells were cultured with roughly 10 IU/ml IL-2 and about 10 ug/ml peptides.

The chain couples TRBV18 to TRBJ2-5; tentative D call: TRBD1 (5 bases). The origin of this receptor is a human donor who received a COVID-19 vaccine. The sample in question was CD4+ T cells from PBMCs cultured with HCoV-OC43 spike peptides, obtained before COVID-19 vaccination. Indicated subset: HCoV-OC43 spike overlapping peptide pool stimulation. CDR3 coding DNA: TGTGCCAGCTCACTGACAGCCCAAGAGACCCAGTACTTC. Translation: CASSLTAQETQYF.